The clone carrying this T cell receptor (beta chain) appeared a few times. Its antigen is unknown. Described time point: patch test 2, 6 weeks after DPC sensitization. Treatment denoted: therapeutic diphenylcyclopropenone sensitization with weekly scalp DPC. Only after blood had been drawn was each patch test applied. Donors, patients with alopecia ranging from 18 to 70 years old and judged suitable for DPC, provided samples. TCRdb independently ran MiXCR on the RACE reads; one entry per CDR3 protein. The table shows tens of thousands of distinct CDR3 sequences, with about 8.5% occurring only once. This specimen belongs to a study of human T cells and chemical hapten exposure. On the study more broadly: Patients were given diphenylcyclopropenone on the scalp weekly across the roughly 24-week study.

The CDR3 length is 15 residues. Germline V CDR1 and CDR2: SGHTA, FQGNSA. Trimming removed 3 bases from V and 7 bases from J; junction bases left unmatched: 9. General observations from the study: TCRs exceeding 1 in 1000 frequency stayed unchanged with DPC sensitization.

The rearrangement links TRBV7-2 to TRBJ2-1; the match to TRBD2 covers 7 bases. This specimen consisted of whole blood, obtained in connection with sensitization to the hapten diphenylcyclopropenone (DPC). This TCR was recovered from a woman in her fifties or sixties with alopecia areata. Some clones in this sample may be carry-over from other donors' samples. The CDR3 reads CASSLVAGETNEQFF. Written as DNA, the CDR3 is TGTGCCAGCAGCTTGGTCGCGGGAGAAACGAATGAGCAGTTCTTC.